What follows are 2 T cell receptor beta chains derived from one specimen sequenced in a study of T cells in Graves' hyperthyroidism and ophthalmopathy. RNA transcripts provided the source from which TCR beta CDR3 regions were amplified. The TCR CDR3 first-round RT-PCR relied on the HTBI primer set. Each CDR3 protein gets one entry after TCRdb re-called the multiplex PCR reads with MiXCR. This table holds 270,000 or so distinct CDR3 sequences, about 25% found once. Sequences were obtained from blood. All receptors derive from a middle-aged man with Graves' hyperthyroidism that later progressed to Graves' ophthalmopathy.

This clonotype has at least ten counts. V and J are TRBV6-1 and TRBJ2-3; maybe TRBD2 (5 bases). V shed 11 bases and J shed 0 bases, with 12 bases lying between them. CDR1 and CDR2 (germline): MNHNS, SASEGT. CDR3 length: 13 residues. This CDR3 is CAFLGVSTDTQYF. In DNA, the CDR3 is TGTGCCTTCCTCGGGGTTAGCACAGATACGCAGTATTTT.

The CDR3 DNA sequence: TGTGCCAGCAGTGTAAGTTTTACGTACGAGCAGTACTTC. Translated: CASSVSFTYEQYF. The rearrangement links TRBV11-3 to TRBJ2-7; D remains ambiguous. Germline V lookup: CDR1 SGHNT, CDR2 YENEEA. V lost 6 bases and J 4 bases, leaving 13 bases between the germline ends. CDR3 length: 13 residues.